Below are 18 T cell receptor beta chains sequenced from a single sample in a study of T cells after yellow fever vaccination. Each CDR3 protein is one row after TCRdb ran MiXCR on the 5' RACE reads. The sample holds about 50,000 distinct CDR3 sequences, 5.5% to 6% seen once. The source was PBMCs, either bulk or a sorted T-cell subset (CD4+, CD8+, memory, or dextramer-sorted; not recorded which), collected on the day of the yellow fever booster vaccination. Source of these receptors: a man aged 18-30 years who received the YFV17D yellow fever vaccine.

This clonotype was seen a few times. The gene calls are TRBV27 and TRBJ2-7; 7 bases are shared with TRBD2. The CDR3 contains 14 residues. V lost 5 bases to trimming and J lost 3 bases; unmatched junction nucleotides: 7. From germline, CDR1 is MNHEY and CDR2 SMNVEV (reference sequence). The CDR3 nucleotides read TGTGCCAGCAGTGTCGGGGGGAACTACTACGAGCAGTACTTC. As protein: CASSVGGNYYEQYF.

In this sample, this clonotype turned up many times. The chain couples TRBV11-2 to TRBJ2-7, with D perhaps matching TRBD1 (6 bases). From germline, CDR1 is SGHAT and CDR2 FQNNGV. V was shortened by 6 bases and J by 4 bases, with 10 bases between the two germline ends. This CDR3 is 12 amino acids long. The chain's CDR3 is CASSGQTYEQYV. CDR3 nucleotides: TGTGCCAGCAGTGGACAGACTTACGAGCAGTACGTC.

This clonotype has a count of ten or more. The chain employs TRBV5-1 and TRBJ2-2, with 7 bases lining up with TRBD2. The trim removed 4 bases at V and 6 bases at J, leaving 9 bases unmatched. Per the germline V gene, CDR1 is SGHRS and CDR2 is YFSETQ. This CDR3 comprises 15 residues. DNA of the CDR3: TGCGCCAGCAGCGCAGGACTAGGCTTTCCCGGGGAGCTGTTTTTT. It is translated as CASSAGLGFPGELFF.

This clonotype has just a few counts. The V gene is TRBV9, the J gene TRBJ2-3; 7 bases align to TRBD2. J gave up 1 base and V 0 bases, and 5 bases lay outside the gene matches. CDR1 and CDR2 from the germline V gene are SGDLS and YYNGEE. This CDR3 spans 16 amino acids. Written as DNA, the CDR3 is TGTGCCAGCAGCGTAGGGGAGGGGCTCGGCACAGATACGCAGTATTTT. Translating gives CASSVGEGLGTDTQYF.

This chain joins TRBV9 and TRBJ1-5; D might be TRBD1 (5 bases). V gave up 5 bases and J gave up 4 bases, with 10 bases separating them. This CDR3 spans 13 amino acids. Germline CDR1 and CDR2: SGDLS and YYNGEE. The CDR3 protein is CASSQQENQPQHF. In nucleotides, the CDR3 is TGTGCCAGCAGTCAACAGGAAAATCAGCCCCAGCATTTT.

This clonotype was counted at least ten times. This chain joins TRBV29-1 and TRBJ2-1; 8 nucleotides match TRBD2. The CDR3 is 15 amino acids. With V trimmed by 7 bases and J by 2 bases, 10 bases remained unmatched. The germline V gene has CDR1 SQVTM and CDR2 ANQGSEA. CDR3 coding DNA: TGCAGCGCCTCGGGGGGGCACCGAGCCTACAATGAGCAGTTCTTC. Encoded protein: CSASGGHRAYNEQFF.

Many counts were recorded for this clonotype. The chain has TRBV27 and TRBJ2-2; possible D gene TRBD2, 5 bases. This CDR3 contains 12 residues. CDR1 is MNHEY, CDR2 SMNVEV, per germline (reference sequence). Trimming took off 8 bases at V and 6 bases at J, with 10 bases between the two ends. The CDR3 protein is CASVSGAGELFF. The DNA of the CDR3 is TGTGCCAGCGTAAGCGGAGCCGGGGAGCTGTTTTTT.

This clonotype was seen many times. This rearrangement joins TRBV4-3 to TRBJ2-2, with no clear D. Germline CDR1 reads LGHNA; CDR2 reads YSLEER. Trimming stripped 4 bases from V and 6 bases from J, with 12 bases between. The CDR3 is made up of 14 amino acids. This CDR3 reads CASSRSAFPGELFF. CDR3 DNA sequence: TGCGCCAGCAGCCGAAGTGCTTTTCCCGGGGAGCTGTTTTTT.

The chain employs TRBV12-3 or TRBV12-4 and TRBJ2-2; D call uncertain. The CDR3 loop spans 12 amino acids. Trimming took off 9 bases at V and 7 bases at J, with 12 bases between the two ends. The CDR3 is CASYRIVGELFF. CDR3 sequence (DNA): TGTGCCAGTTACCGGATCGTCGGGGAGCTGTTTTTT.

The genes are TRBV4-3 and TRBJ2-1; tentative D call: TRBD2 (5 bases). The CDR3 extends over 17 amino acids. V dropped 0 bases and J dropped 4 bases, with 16 bases sitting between them. Germline-derived CDR1 and CDR2 are LGHNA and YSLEER. The CDR3 region is CASSQELAGVGYNEQFF. CDR3 sequence (DNA): TGCGCCAGCAGCCAAGAACTCGCCGGGGTGGGGTACAATGAGCAGTTCTTC.

This clonotype showed up just a few times. V gene TRBV5-1 combines with J gene TRBJ2-2; TRBD2 agrees at 10 bases. The V gene end was trimmed by 1 base and the J gene end by 3 bases; junction bases not matched to a gene: 0. The CDR3 has 15 residues. CDR1 and CDR2 from the germline V gene are SGHRS and YFSETQ. This CDR3 reads CASSLLAGDTGELFF. CDR3 sequence (DNA): TGCGCCAGCAGCTTGCTAGCGGGGGACACCGGGGAGCTGTTTTTT.

This clonotype turned up a few times. The J gene is TRBJ2-2, the V gene TRBV10-3; 15 bases align to TRBD2. CDR1 is ENHRY and CDR2 is SYGVKD in the germline V gene. The CDR3 has 17 residues. V was pared by 6 bases and J by 4 bases, with 6 bases of the junction left unmatched. CDR3 DNA sequence: TGTGCCATCAGCTCGGGACTAGCGGGGGGACCCACCGGGGAGCTGTTTTTT. It encodes CAISSGLAGGPTGELFF.

In its sample, this clonotype was seen many times. V is TRBV12-3 or TRBV12-4 and J is TRBJ2-1; D not certain. Deletions cut 5 bases from V and 5 bases from J, with 10 bases between. This CDR3 has 13 amino acids. The CDR3 is CASSPLGNNEQFF. CDR3 DNA: TGTGCCAGCAGTCCGCTAGGGAACAATGAGCAGTTCTTC.

The sample holds a few counts of this clonotype. This chain links TRBV7-6 with TRBJ2-1; possibly TRBD1 for D (5 bases). The CDR3 has 14 amino acids. From germline, CDR1 is SGHVS and CDR2 FNYEAQ. V was shortened by 2 bases and J by 3 bases, with 8 bases between the two germline ends. This CDR3 reads CASSLSGNYNEQFF. The CDR3 DNA reads as TGTGCCAGCAGCTTATCAGGGAACTACAATGAGCAGTTCTTC.

This rearrangement joins TRBV2 to TRBJ2-7; the D gene is possibly TRBD1 (6 bases). V lost 6 bases and J 1 base, leaving 13 bases between the germline ends. CDR1 SNHLY and CDR2 FYNNEI come from the germline V gene. This CDR3 has 14 residues. CDR3 in amino acids: CASSRDTGSYEQYF. CDR3 in DNA: TGTGCCAGCAGCCGGGACACTGGTTCCTACGAGCAGTACTTC.

The table lists this clonotype with a count of one. Just one base apart from a much larger clone, this may be a read error. The rearrangement joins TRBV9 to TRBJ2-2; a possible D gene is TRBD2 (5 bases). This CDR3 is built from 13 residues. The germline gives CDR1 SGDLS, CDR2 YYNGEE. The CDR3: CASSQGGAGEMFF. CDR3 nucleotides: TGTGCCAGCAGCCAAGGTGGCGCCGGGGAGATGTTTTTT.

This clonotype was counted many times. This chain connects TRBV28 to TRBJ1-2; D gene ambiguous. CDR1 and CDR2 (germline): MDHEN, SYDVKM. V lost 2 bases and J lost 4, with 8 bases in between. The CDR3 consists of 13 residues. CDR3: CASSLEHLYGYTF. The CDR3 DNA follows: TGTGCCAGCAGTTTAGAGCATCTCTATGGCTACACCTTC.

This clonotype was counted many times. The rearrangement uses TRBV4-1 and TRBJ2-7, with D possibly TRBD2 on 7 matching bases. V lost 4 bases, J lost 2 bases, and 15 bases lay in between. The CDR3 loop spans 15 amino acids. Germline assignment: CDR1 MGHRA and CDR2 YSYEKL. CDR3 amino acids: CASSPLAGAAYEQYF. The CDR3, as DNA: TGCGCCAGCAGCCCCCTGGCGGGGGCCGCCTACGAGCAGTACTTC.